Listed below are T cell receptor beta chains from one sample, sequenced in a study of blood T cells in healthy people across ages. TCRdb reprocessed the 5' RACE reads with MiXCR, giving one entry per CDR3 protein. The sample has about 930,000 distinct CDR3 sequences; about 28% are singletons. These data were likewise used in another study, on T cells of mothers and their children.

The material sequenced was blood. These receptor sequences come from a woman aged 40 to 50 in good health. The CDR3 runs from the conserved cysteine through the conserved F or W.

V,CDR3
TRBV6-6,CARAIGQGAAKNIQYF
TRBV12-3/TRBV12-4,CASSPERGYNEQYF
TRBV28,CATLPERAGGRLTGELFF
TRBV28,CASSYTGTVGNEQFF
TRBV20-1,CNAQGDGETQYF
TRBV7-2,CASSPCVGTTDTQYF
TRBV5-6,CTSSYGPIEAFF
TRBV12-3/TRBV12-4,CASSPAASEQYF
TRBV4-3,CASSQDGAGVGTEAFF
TRBV7-2,CASSLPSGGRGDTQYF
TRBV4-1,CASSPPGRDLYGYTF
TRBV18,CASSPGDRGLQQFF
TRBV12-3/TRBV12-4,CASSFGGGLADTQYF
TRBV28,CASSPLTSGVTDTQYF
TRBV20-1,CSARDAVSNTGELFF
TRBV20-1,CSARVGSGEETQYF
TRBV27,CASSYDRVSIYEQYF
TRBV28,CASSSLPGGGHGPGELFF
TRBV28,CASTPLGTGGPNIQYF
TRBV7-9,CASSLGHWGQGPSKYQPQHF
TRBV5-1,CASSLQRGDARNEQFF